These 5 T cell receptor beta chains originate from one sample sequenced in a study of CD8+ T cells in alopecia areata. cDNA reverse transcribed from extracted RNA served as the sequencing template. The method was immunoSEQ multiplex PCR; TCRdb's version includes in-frame clones alone and lacks a portion of them. Here the sample spans 200,000 to 250,000 clones, about 58% being singletons. Sample treatment: oral pan-JAK inhibitor, 5-10 mg twice daily. The sample consisted of CD4+ T cells sorted from blood, taken at week 4, from a patient treated with tofacitinib. The receptors originated from a human donor with alopecia areata.

Regarding this clone: This clone may be a read error of a much larger clone one base away. The CDR3 DNA follows: TGTGCCAGCAGCGTGAGCTCCTACGAGCAGTACTTC. Translation gives CASSVSSYEQYF. V and J are TRBV5-6 and TRBJ2-7; D remains unclear. Germline V gives CDR1 SGHDT, CDR2 YYEEEE. The V end was cut by 4 bases, the J end by 0 bases, with 5 bases between. There are 12 residues in the CDR3.

Concerning this clone: This sample includes further DNA sequences coding for the same CDR3. V gene TRBV29-1 combines with J gene TRBJ1-1; D unclear. Trimming stripped 2 bases from V and 1 base from J, with 8 bases between. The CDR3 totals 13 residues. Germline V gene lookup returns CDR1 SQVTM and CDR2 ANQGSEA. The CDR3 sequence is CSVERGQNTEAFF. CDR3 DNA: TGCAGCGTTGAAAGAGGCCAGAACACTGAAGCTTTCTTT. Combining the CDR3 with reference TRBV29-1 and TRBJ1-1 gives the whole variable domain SAVISQKPSRDICQRGTSLTIQCQVDSQVTMMFWYRQQPGQSLTLIATANQGSEATYESGFVIDKFPISRPNLTFSTLTVSNMSPEDSSIYLCSVERGQNTEAFFGQGTRLTVV.

V is TRBV30 and J is TRBJ2-7; 7 nucleotides line up with TRBD1. Germline CDR1 and CDR2: GTSNPN and SVGIG (reference sequence). With 2 bases clipped from V and 2 bases from J, the junction kept 9 bases outside the gene matches. CDR3 length equals 15 residues. CDR3 DNA sequence: TGTGCCTGGAGTTCAGAGACAGGGAATGCCTACGAGCAGTACTTC. It specifies CAWSSETGNAYEQYF.

The sample holds many counts of this clone. The chain joins TRBV4-3 to TRBJ1-1; no clear D gene. The CDR3 runs to 14 residues. Germline values: CDR1 LGHNA, CDR2 YSLEER. V shed 0 bases and J shed 11 bases, with 16 bases lying between them. CDR3: CASSQEGWTGGAFF. CDR3 nucleotides: TGCGCCAGCAGCCAAGAAGGGTGGACGGGCGGGGCTTTCTTT.

The gene calls are TRBV15 and TRBJ1-6, with 7 bases matching TRBD1. Trimming removed 4 bases from V and 11 bases from J; junction bases left unmatched: 11. The germline CDR1 and CDR2 sequences are LNHNV and YYDKDF (reference sequence). The CDR3 totals 15 residues. This chain's CDR3 is CATSKGGTALTPLHF. Here the CDR3 DNA reads TGTGCCACCAGCAAAGGCGGGACAGCCCTAACACCCCTCCACTTT.